The 28 T cell receptor beta chains listed next were all sequenced from one sample in a study of spatial heterogeneity in lung cancer. TCRdb re-derived calls from the 5' RACE reads in MiXCR, one entry per CDR3 protein. The repertoire consists of about 7,100 distinct CDR3 sequences, with around 5% occurring once and the leading ten covering 30% to 45%. Stated time point: sample taken at primary tumor resection. Whole RNA, which was extracted from tumor, nontumor lung tissue or frozen PBMC, was sequenced without any cell sorting. This sample comprised PBMCs, obtained at surgery. The source of these receptors is a male donor with early-stage non-small cell lung cancer.

This clonotype was recorded many times. The chain has TRBV6-2 or TRBV6-3 and TRBJ2-7, with D unclear. This CDR3 comprises 11 residues. Trimming took 7 bases from V and 3 from J, leaving 7 bases between them. Per germline, CDR1 MNHEY and CDR2 SVGEGT. The CDR3 DNA reads as TGTGCCAGCAACTCGGTCTACGAGCAGTACTTC. Translated: CASNSVYEQYF.

This clonotype was recorded many times. The chain carries TRBV15 and TRBJ2-3; possible D gene TRBD2, 6 bases. Trimming took 8 bases from V and 6 from J, leaving 15 bases between them. The CDR3 loop spans 13 amino acids. Germline V gene sequence: CDR1 LNHNV, CDR2 YYDKDF (reference sequence). The CDR3: CATGGSPGDTQYF. The CDR3 region has the DNA TGTGCCACCGGGGGGTCTCCAGGGGATACGCAGTATTTT.

Judged by abundance, this clonotype is large (0.1 to 1%). The gene calls are TRBV4-1 and TRBJ2-1; 9 bases agree with TRBD1. CDR1 and CDR2 from the germline V gene are MGHRA and YSYEKL. This CDR3 contains 17 residues. With V trimmed by 4 bases and J by 9 bases, 16 bases remained unmatched. The CDR3 region has the DNA TGCGCCAGCAGCCCAGCCGGGACAGGGCGCCCGTTGGGTGAGCAGTTCTTC. This codes for CASSPAGTGRPLGEQFF.

This clonotype was seen many times. The V and J genes are TRBV25-1 and TRBJ1-2, with D maybe TRBD1 (6 bases). Germline V gene lookup returns CDR1 MGHDK and CDR2 SYGVNS. The CDR3 totals 13 residues. Trimming removed 1 base at V and 9 bases at J, with 12 bases between. Here the CDR3 DNA reads TGTGCCAGCAGTGAATGGGAGCAGGGGAGCTACACCTTC. Translated: CASSEWEQGSYTF.

This clonotype was seen many times. This sequence joins TRBV20-1 and TRBJ2-2; D might be TRBD1 or TRBD2, each matching 5 bases. This CDR3 spans 16 amino acids. The germline gives CDR1 DFQATT, CDR2 SNEGSKA (reference sequence). V lost 5 bases, J lost 4 bases, and 20 bases lay in between. The CDR3 is CSAPLGRAGGTGELFF. The CDR3 DNA reads TGCAGTGCTCCCCTCGGCAGGGCGGGTGGCACCGGGGAGCTGTTTTTT.

The V and J genes are TRBV7-2 and TRBJ2-3; D is perhaps TRBD2 (6 bases). The V end was cut by 5 bases, the J end by 2 bases, with 11 bases between. This CDR3 has 14 amino acids. The germline V gene encodes CDR1 SGHTA and CDR2 FQGNSA. In DNA form, the CDR3 reads TGTGCCAGCAGCGACGGGGGAGCCACAGATACGCAGTATTTT. This gives the protein CASSDGGATDTQYF.

This clonotype has at least ten counts. V gene TRBV6-5 combines with J gene TRBJ1-5, with D uncertain. CDR1 is MNHEY, CDR2 SVGAGI, per germline. V lost 3 bases, J lost 1 base, and 4 bases lay in between. This CDR3 comprises 13 residues. CDR3: CASSYGSNQPQHF. The CDR3 nucleotides read TGTGCCAGCAGTTATGGAAGCAATCAGCCCCAGCATTTT.

The chain couples TRBV5-1 to TRBJ2-5; D not resolved. Germline V lookup: CDR1 SGHRS, CDR2 YFSETQ. The CDR3 has 13 residues. V lost 1 base and J lost 2, with 6 bases in between. CDR3 DNA: TGCGCCAGCAGCTTGCCAGGACAAGAGACCCAGTACTTC. Its translation is CASSLPGQETQYF. The full variable domain, rest sourced from reference TRBV5-1 and TRBJ2-5, is KAGVTQTPRYLIKTRGQQVTLSCSPISGHRSVSWYQQTPGQGLQFLFEYFSETQRNKGNFPGRFSGRQFSNSRSEMNVSTLELGDSALYLCASSLPGQETQYFGPGTRLLVL.

This clonotype was seen many times. The chain recombines TRBV12-3 or TRBV12-4 with TRBJ2-5; D gene uncertain. Trimming left V 4 bases short and J 1 base short, with 13 bases between. The CDR3 is 15 residues long. As DNA, the CDR3 is TGTGCCAGCAGTTCCCCTCGGACGGTCCAAGAGACCCAGTACTTC. Translated: CASSSPRTVQETQYF.

This clonotype was observed at least ten times. The chain employs TRBV11-2 and TRBJ1-4; 8 positions agree with TRBD1. In germline, CDR1 is SGHAT, CDR2 FQNNGV. Unmatched junction bases numbered 4, after V lost 3 bases and J lost 1 base. CDR3 size: 16 residues. The CDR3 nucleotides are TGTGCCAGCAGCTTTATTACAGGGGGAACTAATGAAAAACTGTTTTTT. Protein product: CASSFITGGTNEKLFF.

This clonotype was seen at least ten times. This chain joins TRBV7-8 and TRBJ1-2, with D tentatively TRBD1 (6 bases). This CDR3 is built from 17 residues. Trimming stripped 1 base from V and 3 bases from J, with 18 bases between. Per the germline V gene, CDR1 is SGHVS and CDR2 is FQNEAQ. The CDR3 protein is CASSLGHPGPGDYGYTF. The CDR3 DNA sequence: TGTGCCAGCAGCTTAGGCCACCCGGGCCCAGGGGACTATGGCTACACCTTC.

This clonotype was seen repeatedly, ten times or more. The chain employs TRBV4-1 and TRBJ1-2; D gene ambiguous. The V gene lost 4 bases and the J gene lost 5 bases, with 8 bases spanning the gap. Germline V CDR1 and CDR2: MGHRA, YSYEKL. The CDR3 length is 12 residues. CDR3 nucleotide sequence: TGCGCCAGCAGCCCCGATCAATATGGCTACACCTTC. It encodes CASSPDQYGYTF.

This clonotype was counted between two and nine times. V gene TRBV6-2 or TRBV6-3 combines with J gene TRBJ2-7; D not resolved. Trimming pared 5 bases from V and 2 bases from J, leaving 4 bases between. CDR3 length: 11 residues. In germline, CDR1 is MNHEY, CDR2 SVGEGT. The CDR3, as DNA: TGTGCCAGCAGTCGGACCTACGAGCAGTACTTC. Protein sequence: CASSRTYEQYF.

There are a few counts of this clonotype. The genes are TRBV29-1 and TRBJ2-7; a possible D gene is TRBD2 (6 bases). The V gene lost 6 bases and the J gene lost 1 base, with 10 bases spanning the gap. The CDR3 sequence is 12 residues long. Germline CDR1 reads SQVTM; CDR2 reads ANQGSEA. As DNA, the CDR3 is TGCAGCGTCGGGGACTCGTCCTACGAGCAGTACTTC. Translating it yields CSVGDSSYEQYF.

This clonotype has ten or more counts. The rearrangement uses TRBV4-3 and TRBJ2-7, with 11 nucleotides matching TRBD2. The CDR3 consists of 20 residues. Germline loops: CDR1 LGHNA, CDR2 YSLEER. V shed 3 bases and J 2 bases; nucleotides not matched to a gene: 18. The CDR3 sequence is CASSQMPSTSGSGRAYEQYF. CDR3 coding DNA: TGCGCCAGCAGCCAGATGCCCTCTACTAGCGGGAGTGGTAGAGCCTACGAGCAGTACTTC.

This clonotype was seen repeatedly, ten times or more. The CDR3 reads CSVEPRQGARNEQFF. The CDR3, as DNA: TGCAGCGTTGAACCCCGCCAGGGGGCTCGCAATGAGCAGTTCTTC. This chain links TRBV29-1 with TRBJ2-1; TRBD1 matches 8 bases. Germline-derived CDR1 and CDR2 are SQVTM and ANQGSEA. Trimming cost V 2 bases and J 6 bases; bases outside gene matches: 9. This CDR3 region has 15 residues.

CDR3 bases: TGTGCCAGCAGCTTGGCCCTGGGAGGAGAGACCCAGTACTTC. As protein: CASSLALGGETQYF. The chain has TRBV7-2 and TRBJ2-5; TRBD2 is a possible D gene (6 bases). The CDR3 length is 14 residues. Germline values: CDR1 SGHTA, CDR2 FQGNSA. Trimming stripped 3 bases from V and 4 bases from J, with 12 bases between.

This clonotype has ten or more counts. The chain couples TRBV27 to TRBJ2-7, with D tentatively TRBD1 (6 bases). V was cut by 4 bases and J by 6 bases, with 13 bases left in between. CDR1 is MNHEY and CDR2 is SMNVEV in the germline V gene (reference sequence). This CDR3 has 13 amino acids. CDR3 region: CASSWGPASEQYF. CDR3 coding DNA: TGTGCCAGCAGTTGGGGGCCCGCTAGCGAGCAGTACTTC.

By sample share, this clonotype is medium-sized. The chain carries TRBV14 and TRBJ2-4; TRBD1 matches at 12 bases. V was clipped by 3 bases and J by 5 bases; unmatched bases: 14. CDR3 length: 19 residues. CDR1 is SGHDN and CDR2 is FVKESK in the germline V gene. The CDR3 here is CASSQRDRGLKWAQNIQYF. CDR3 sequence (DNA): TGTGCCAGCAGCCAGCGGGACAGGGGGCTTAAGTGGGCCCAAAACATTCAGTACTTC.

The J gene is TRBJ2-5, the V gene TRBV30, with D possibly TRBD1 on 6 matching bases. CDR1 is GTSNPN, CDR2 SVGIG, per germline (reference sequence). Trimming shortened V by 2 bases and J by 1 base, and 14 bases separated the two germline ends. The CDR3 is 15 amino acids. The DNA of the CDR3 is TGTGCCTGGAGTCCCCCTCAGGGGCCCCAAGAGACCCAGTACTTC. Translated, it gives CAWSPPQGPQETQYF.

In its sample, this clonotype was seen many times. The gene calls are TRBV11-2 and TRBJ2-3, with TRBD2 as a possible D gene (5 bases). V was clipped by 5 bases and J by 3 bases, with 6 bases between them. CDR3 length equals 12 residues. CDR1 and CDR2 (germline): SGHAT, FQNNGV. The CDR3 coding sequence is TGTGCCAGCAGCCAGCGGACAGATACGCAGTATTTT. Its translation: CASSQRTDTQYF.

In its sample, this clonotype was seen a few times. This sequence joins TRBV5-1 and TRBJ1-5; D ambiguous. Germline V CDR1 and CDR2: SGHRS, YFSETQ. The V end lost 1 base, the J end lost 4 bases, and 12 bases lay between the germline ends. This CDR3 contains 15 residues. The chain's CDR3 is CASSLKADGNQPQHF. The CDR3 region has the DNA TGCGCCAGCAGCTTGAAGGCAGACGGGAATCAGCCCCAGCATTTT.

By its share, this clonotype is hyperexpanded. Here the CDR3 DNA reads TGTGCCAGCAGCCCGACAGGGCAGGGGGAGACCCAGTACTTC. This encodes CASSPTGQGETQYF. J is TRBJ2-5 and V is TRBV12-3 or TRBV12-4; TRBD1 matches 7 bases. The CDR3 has 14 amino acids. Losses at the gene ends were 6 bases for V and 5 bases for J; bases not matched to a gene: 9.

This clonotype was seen many times. The CDR3 sequence: CASSLVGRRSDEQYF. CDR3 DNA sequence: TGTGCCAGCAGCTTGGTTGGGAGACGTAGCGACGAGCAGTACTTC. The rearrangement links TRBV5-4 to TRBJ2-7, with a weak D call TRBD2 (5 bases). With 0 bases removed from V and 5 bases from J, the gap between germline ends came to 15 bases. The germline gives CDR1 SGHNT, CDR2 YYREEE (reference sequence). The CDR3 consists of 15 residues.

This clonotype was seen repeatedly, ten times or more. This rearrangement joins TRBV11-2 to TRBJ2-5, with D unresolved. The CDR3 is 17 residues long. The V gene's germline CDR1 is SGHAT and CDR2 FQNNGV. With 4 bases removed from V and 3 bases from J, the gap between germline ends came to 21 bases. DNA of the CDR3: TGTGCCAGCAGCTCAGACGGATGGGGTCCTGGGGAAGAGACCCAGTACTTC. This sequence encodes CASSSDGWGPGEETQYF.

There are many counts of this clonotype. Here the CDR3 reads CASSPRLAGNTGELFF. CDR3 bases: TGCGCCAGCAGCCCCCGACTAGCGGGGAACACCGGGGAGCTGTTTTTT. This chain links TRBV5-1 with TRBJ2-2; 10 positions agree with TRBD2. The CDR3 is 16 amino acids. Germline V gene data show CDR1 as SGHRS and CDR2 as YFSETQ. The V gene end was trimmed by 4 bases and the J gene end by 1 base; junction bases not matched to a gene: 4. Full variable domain (outside the CDR3, taken from reference TRBV5-1 and TRBJ2-2): KAGVTQTPRYLIKTRGQQVTLSCSPISGHRSVSWYQQTPGQGLQFLFEYFSETQRNKGNFPGRFSGRQFSNSRSEMNVSTLELGDSALYLCASSPRLAGNTGELFFGEGSRLTVL.

CDR3 protein: CASSPGPRGSSTDTQYF. Written as DNA, the CDR3 is TGTGCCAGCAGCCCAGGGCCCAGGGGTTCTAGCACAGATACGCAGTATTTT. The chain couples TRBV3-1 to TRBJ2-3; TRBD1 might be the D (6 bases). The V end was cut by 4 bases, the J end by 0 bases, with 17 bases between. The CDR3 consists of 17 residues. In germline, CDR1 is LGHDT, CDR2 YNNKEL (reference sequence).

This clonotype has a count of ten or more. This chain joins TRBV20-1 and TRBJ2-2, with TRBD1 identical over 7 bases. The CDR3 extends over 14 amino acids. V lost 2 bases to trimming and J lost 4 bases; unmatched junction nucleotides: 4. Germline V CDR1 and CDR2: DFQATT, SNEGSKA (reference sequence). The CDR3 DNA sequence: TGCAGTGCTAGACCCCAGGGGGTCACCGGGGAGCTGTTTTTT. This gives the protein CSARPQGVTGELFF.